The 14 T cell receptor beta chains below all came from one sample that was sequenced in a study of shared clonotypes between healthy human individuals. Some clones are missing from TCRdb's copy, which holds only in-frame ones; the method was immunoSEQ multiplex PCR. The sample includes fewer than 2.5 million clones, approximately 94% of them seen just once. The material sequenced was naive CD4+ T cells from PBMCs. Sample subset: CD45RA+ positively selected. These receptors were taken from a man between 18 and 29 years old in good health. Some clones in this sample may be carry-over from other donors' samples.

The CDR3, as DNA: TGTGCCAGCAGCCAGTTTCAGGGAGACTCCTACGAGCAGTACTTC. Translating gives CASSQFQGDSYEQYF. The genes are TRBV6-4 and TRBJ2-7; D may match TRBD1 or TRBD2 (5 bases each). V shed 6 bases and J shed 0 bases, with 15 bases lying between them. This CDR3 comprises 15 residues. Germline values: CDR1 MRHNA, CDR2 SNTAGT.

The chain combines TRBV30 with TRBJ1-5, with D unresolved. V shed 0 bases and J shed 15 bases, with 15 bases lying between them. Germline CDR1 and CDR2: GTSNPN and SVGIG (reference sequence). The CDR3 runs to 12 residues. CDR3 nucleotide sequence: TGTGCCTGGAGTGTGGGGAGCGGTCCCTGGCATTTT. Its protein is CAWSVGSGPWHF.

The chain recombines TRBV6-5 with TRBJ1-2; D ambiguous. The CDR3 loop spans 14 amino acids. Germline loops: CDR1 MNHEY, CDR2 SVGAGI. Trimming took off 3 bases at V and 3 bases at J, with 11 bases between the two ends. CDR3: CASSYLGIDYGYTF. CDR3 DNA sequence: TGTGCCAGCAGTTATTTGGGGATCGACTATGGCTACACCTTC.

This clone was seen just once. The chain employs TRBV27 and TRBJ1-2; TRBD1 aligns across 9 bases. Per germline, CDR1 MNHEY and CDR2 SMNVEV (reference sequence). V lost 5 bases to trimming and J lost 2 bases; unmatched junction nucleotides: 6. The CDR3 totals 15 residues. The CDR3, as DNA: TGTGCCAGCAGTAAGGGACAGGGCGCAAACTATGGCTACACCTTC. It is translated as CASSKGQGANYGYTF.

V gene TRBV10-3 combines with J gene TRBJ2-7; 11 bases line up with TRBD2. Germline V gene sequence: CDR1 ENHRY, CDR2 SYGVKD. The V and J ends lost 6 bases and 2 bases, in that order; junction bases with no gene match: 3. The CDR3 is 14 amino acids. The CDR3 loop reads CAIRGTSGPYEQYF. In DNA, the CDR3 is TGTGCCATCAGGGGGACTAGCGGCCCCTACGAGCAGTACTTC.

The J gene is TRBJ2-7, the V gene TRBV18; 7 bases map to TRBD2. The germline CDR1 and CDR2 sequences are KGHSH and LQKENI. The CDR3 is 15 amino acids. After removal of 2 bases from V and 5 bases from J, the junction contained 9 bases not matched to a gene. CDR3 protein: CASSPMAGARDEQYF. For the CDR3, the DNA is TGTGCCAGCTCACCAATGGCGGGAGCCCGTGACGAGCAGTACTTC.

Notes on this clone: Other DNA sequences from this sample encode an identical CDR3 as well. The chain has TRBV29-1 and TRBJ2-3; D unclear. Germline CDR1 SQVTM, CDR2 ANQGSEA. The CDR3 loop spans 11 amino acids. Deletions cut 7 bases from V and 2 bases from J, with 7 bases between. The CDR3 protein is CSAGPTDTQYF. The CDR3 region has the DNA TGCAGCGCTGGACCCACAGATACGCAGTATTTT.

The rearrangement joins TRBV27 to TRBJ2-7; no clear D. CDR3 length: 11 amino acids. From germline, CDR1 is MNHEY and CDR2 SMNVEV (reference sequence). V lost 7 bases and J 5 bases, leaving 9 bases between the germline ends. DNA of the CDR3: TGTGCCAGCACCCATCGGAACGAGCAGTACTTC. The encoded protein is CASTHRNEQYF.

In DNA, the CDR3 is TGTGCCAGCAGCTCCGACCCCCAGGAGACAGGGTTCGAGGGCAATGAGCAGTTCTTC. Protein: CASSSDPQETGFEGNEQFF. The chain recombines TRBV5-4 with TRBJ2-1; 7 positions agree with TRBD1. The germline CDR1 and CDR2 sequences are SGHNT and YYREEE (reference sequence). The junction had 21 bases not matched to a gene; V was cut back by 3 bases and J by 6 bases. The CDR3 is made up of 19 amino acids.

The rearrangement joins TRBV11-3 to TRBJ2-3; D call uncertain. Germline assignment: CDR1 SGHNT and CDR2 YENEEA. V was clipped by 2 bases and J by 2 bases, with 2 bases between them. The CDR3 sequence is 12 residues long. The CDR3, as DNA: TGTGCCAGCAGCTTACACACAGATACGCAGTATTTT. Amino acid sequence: CASSLHTDTQYF.

The CDR3: CASSFSVERGPQYF. The CDR3 DNA reads TGTGCCAGCAGCTTTTCGGTCGAGCGAGGGCCTCAGTACTTC. The rearrangement uses TRBV7-7 and TRBJ2-7; D possibly corresponds to TRBD2 (5 bases). V lost 3 bases and J lost 10, with 19 bases in between. Germline CDR1 SSHAT, CDR2 FNYEAQ (reference sequence). CDR3 length: 14 amino acids.

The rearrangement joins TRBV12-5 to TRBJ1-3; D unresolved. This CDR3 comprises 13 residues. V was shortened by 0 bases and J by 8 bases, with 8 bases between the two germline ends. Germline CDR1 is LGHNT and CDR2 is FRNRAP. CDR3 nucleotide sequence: TGTGCTAGTGGTTTGGTAGGTTCGGACACCATATATTTT. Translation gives CASGLVGSDTIYF. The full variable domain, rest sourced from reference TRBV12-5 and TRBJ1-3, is DARVTQTPRHKVTEMGQEVTMRCQPILGHNTVFWYRQTMMQGLELLAYFRNRAPLDDSGMPKDRFSAEMPDATLATLKIQPSEPRDSAVYFCASGLVGSDTIYFGEGSWLTVV.

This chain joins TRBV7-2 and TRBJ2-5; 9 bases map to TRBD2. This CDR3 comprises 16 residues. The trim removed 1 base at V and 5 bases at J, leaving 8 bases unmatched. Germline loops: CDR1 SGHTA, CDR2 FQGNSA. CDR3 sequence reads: CASSLVSGRGSETQYF. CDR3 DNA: TGTGCCAGCAGCTTAGTTAGCGGGAGAGGATCGGAGACCCAGTACTTC. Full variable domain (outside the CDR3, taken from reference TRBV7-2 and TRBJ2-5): GAGVSQSPSNKVTEKGKDVELRCDPISGHTALYWYRQSLGQGLEFLIYFQGNSAPDKSGLPSDRFSAERTGGSVSTLTIQRTQQEDSAVYLCASSLVSGRGSETQYFGPGTRLLVL.

The CDR3 region has the DNA TGTGCCAGTAGACAGGCAGCTGAAGCTTTCTTT. Translated: CASRQAAEAFF. The V call is TRBV19, the J call TRBJ1-1; D is possibly TRBD1 (5 bases). Germline CDR1 is LNHDA and CDR2 is SQIVND (reference sequence). This CDR3 has 11 residues. The germline V and J ends were trimmed by 6 bases and 6 bases, with 8 bases remaining between them.